Given below is one T cell receptor beta chain in context. This clonotype was counted many times. The specificity of this receptor is unknown. No base qualities exist here, and no much larger clone lies one base off it. This record belongs to a study of glioma-infiltrating T cells (dated by TCRdb to about 2016). Regarding the study in general: The study sequenced TCR alpha- and beta-chain repertoires from glioma tissue, from non-neoplastic brain tissue and from matched peripheral blood mononuclear cells. To measure divergence between tissue and blood T-cell populations, each tissue-infiltrating repertoire was compared with the peripheral blood repertoire of the same patient. The paired cohort comprised three low-grade glioma patients, 8 or 9 primary glioblastoma patients and three non-glioma patients contributing non-neoplastic brain tissue.

The junction shows trimming of 6 bases on V and 2 bases on J, plus 10 bases between the germline ends. Measured from the cysteine to the phenylalanine, the CDR3 is 12 residues long. Only the CDR3 DNA stays, 36 bases, in frame from base 1. CDR1 and CDR2, per the germline V gene, are SQVTM and ANQGSEA. The iRepertoire nested amplicon-rescue multiplex PCR (arm-PCR) platform was used to amplify TCR alpha and beta CDR3 regions from RNA. The input for one-step reverse transcription and amplification was roughly 85-400 ng of tissue mRNA or PBMC total RNA. Following bead purification, Illumina adapters were added through a secondary multiplex PCR, and the libraries were then gel-purified between 200 and 400 bp. Demultiplexing relied on internal 6-nucleotide barcodes carried by the libraries. Sequencing of libraries was performed on an Illumina MiSeq with 2x220 or 2x250 nucleotide paired-end reads. Processing in the source paper ran as follows. Paired reads were merged with FLASH 1.2.11 and aligned to the GRCh37 human genome with BWA-MEM before extracting TRA and TRB reads. For V and J assignment, an IMGT-derived reference of cassette sequences and CDR3 motifs that included pseudogenes was used. Three-frame translation of reads was performed, and productive CDR3s were defined as those with a C...FGXG motif and no stop codons. Clonotypes were defined as unique combinations of V-J cassette pair and CDR3 amino acid sequence. Reads were filtered by Hamming distance, with the threshold set by the sequence error rate of each sample in mapped regions. In TCRdb, the public reads were trimmed at Q25 with fastp and aligned with MiXCR, with productive beta chains retained. Rows are unified per CDR3 protein, each entry keeping the most common DNA and genes. None of the V and J calls come from the authors' own analysis; TCRdb made them. The sample table lists about 110,000 distinct CDR3 sequences, 25% to 30% of them with a count of one. 35% of the sample rests with the top ten.

Summary of the overall study and its limitations: VJ-independent divergence between tissue and blood was below expectation in non-neoplastic patients but above expectation in all gliomas, especially low-grade gliomas. Group comparisons were based on small numbers of patients: three non-neoplastic, three low-grade glioma and several glioblastoma patients. Tissue and blood shared very few CDR3 sequences, a result attributed to high CDR3 diversity and limited sampling.

The chain couples TRBV29-1 to TRBJ2-5; there is no confident call for the D gene. The specimen was glioma tissue, nonneoplastic brain tissue, or PBMCs (not recorded which). This clonotype was obtained from a human donor with low-grade glioma or glioblastoma, undergoing nonglioma brain surgery, or in good health (not recorded which). The nucleotides read TGCAGCGTCCTCCCCGGGCAAGAGACCCAGTACTTC. The translation is CSVLPGQETQYF. The CDR3 plus the reference TRBV29-1 and TRBJ2-5 genes for the other parts give the full variable domain: SAVISQKPSRDICQRGTSLTIQCQVDSQVTMMFWYRQQPGQSLTLIATANQGSEATYESGFVIDKFPISRPNLTFSTLTVSNMSPEDSSIYLCSVLPGQETQYFGPGTRLLVL.